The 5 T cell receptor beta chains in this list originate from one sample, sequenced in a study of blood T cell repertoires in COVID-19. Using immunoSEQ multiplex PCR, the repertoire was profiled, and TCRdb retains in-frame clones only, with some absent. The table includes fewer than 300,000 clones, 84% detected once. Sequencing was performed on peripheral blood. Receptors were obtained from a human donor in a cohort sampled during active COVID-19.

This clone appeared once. In DNA, the CDR3 is TGTGCCAGCAGCTTGAGGCTAGCGGATAGCTCCTACAATGAGCAGTTCTTC. This gives the protein CASSLRLADSSYNEQFF. The chain recombines TRBV5-4 with TRBJ2-1; 7 bases align to TRBD2. J was trimmed by 0 bases and V by 1 base; bases with no gene match: 7. The CDR3 is 17 residues long. Germline-derived CDR1 and CDR2 are SGHNT and YYREEE (reference sequence).

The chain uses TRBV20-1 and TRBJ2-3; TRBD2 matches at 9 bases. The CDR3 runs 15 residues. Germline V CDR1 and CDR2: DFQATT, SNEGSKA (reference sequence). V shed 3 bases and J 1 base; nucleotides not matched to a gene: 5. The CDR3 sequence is CSASPSGIRTDTQYF. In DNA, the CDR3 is TGCAGTGCTAGTCCTAGCGGGATTCGCACAGATACGCAGTATTTT.

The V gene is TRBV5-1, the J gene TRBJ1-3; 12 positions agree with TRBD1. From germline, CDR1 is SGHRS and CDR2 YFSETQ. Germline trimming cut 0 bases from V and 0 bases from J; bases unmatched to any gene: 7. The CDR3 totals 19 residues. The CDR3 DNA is TGCGCCAGCAGCTTGGATCTGGGGACAGGGGGCCTCTCTGGAAACACCATATATTTT. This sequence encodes CASSLDLGTGGLSGNTIYF.

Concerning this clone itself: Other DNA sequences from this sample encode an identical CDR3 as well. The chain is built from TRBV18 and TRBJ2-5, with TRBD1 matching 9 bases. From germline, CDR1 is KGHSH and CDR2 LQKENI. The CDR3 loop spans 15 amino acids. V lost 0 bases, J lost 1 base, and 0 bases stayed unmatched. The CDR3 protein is CASSPPGQGQETQYF. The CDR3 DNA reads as TGTGCCAGCTCACCACCGGGACAGGGCCAAGAGACCCAGTACTTC.

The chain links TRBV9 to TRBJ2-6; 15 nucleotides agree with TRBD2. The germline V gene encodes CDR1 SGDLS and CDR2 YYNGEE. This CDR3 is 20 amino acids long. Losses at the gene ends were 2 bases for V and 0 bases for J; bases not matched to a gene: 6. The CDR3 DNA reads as TGTGCCAGCAGCGTTGGGACTAGCGGGGGGAGAAGCTCTGGGGCCAACGTCCTGACTTTC. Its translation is CASSVGTSGGRSSGANVLTF. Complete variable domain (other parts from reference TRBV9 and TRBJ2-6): DSGVTQTPKHLITATGQRVTLRCSPRSGDLSVYWYQQSLDQGLQFLIQYYNGEERAKGNILERFSAQQFPDLHSELNLSSLELGDSALYFCASSVGTSGGRSSGANVLTFGAGSRLTVL.